Following are 10 T cell receptor beta chains from one sample sequenced in a study of T cells in Graves' hyperthyroidism and ophthalmopathy. RNA transcripts yielded amplified TCR beta CDR3 regions. HTBI primers drove first-round RT-PCR of the TCR CDR3. TCRdb redid the calling of the multiplex PCR reads with MiXCR, one entry per CDR3 protein. The sample has more than 300,000 distinct CDR3 sequences, roughly 13% seen once. Sequencing was carried out using blood. The origin of the receptors is a woman under 30 with Graves' hyperthyroidism.

Many counts were recorded for this clonotype. The V and J genes are TRBV20-1 and TRBJ1-5, with D unclear. V was clipped by 3 bases and J by 8 bases, with 14 bases between them. This CDR3 contains 13 residues. Germline V gene sequence: CDR1 DFQATT, CDR2 SNEGSKA (reference sequence). CDR3 region: CSARADGLKPQHF. CDR3 in DNA: TGCAGTGCTAGGGCGGACGGTCTGAAGCCCCAGCATTTT.

This sequence joins TRBV5-1 and TRBJ1-2; 7 nucleotides line up with TRBD1. The J segment lost 6 bases and the V segment lost 0 bases, leaving 2 bases of the junction unmatched. CDR3 length: 13 residues. CDR1 is SGHRS, CDR2 YFSETQ, per germline. The CDR3 bases are TGCGCCAGCAGCTTGGTCGGGACAGATGGCTACACCTTC. This translates into CASSLVGTDGYTF.

The chain recombines TRBV20-1 with TRBJ2-1; TRBD1 agrees at 7 bases. V trimming: 7 bases; J trimming: 7 bases; junction bases outside the gene matches: 10. The CDR3 consists of 13 residues. Germline CDR1 reads DFQATT; CDR2 reads SNEGSKA (reference sequence). CDR3 residues: CSVPGQIFNEQFF. The CDR3 nucleotides read TGCAGTGTACCGGGACAGATTTTTAATGAGCAGTTCTTC.

Worth noting for this clonotype: A much larger clone differs by one base, so this may be a read error. V usage is TRBV6-1 and J usage is TRBJ1-6, with unresolved D. CDR3 length equals 14 residues. Germline CDR1 and CDR2: MNHNS and SASEGT. CDR3 DNA: TGTGCCAGCAGGTTCCGGCCAGAGGATTCACCCCCCCACTTT. Its translation is CASRFRPEDSPPHF.

This clonotype has at least ten counts. The chain recombines TRBV24-1 with TRBJ2-1, with TRBD2 matching 8 bases. J gave up 3 bases and V 4 bases, and 7 bases lay outside the gene matches. This CDR3 region has 16 residues. Per germline, CDR1 KGHDR and CDR2 SFDVKD. The CDR3, as DNA: TGTGCCACCAGTGACCCCTTAGCGGGAAACTACAATGAGCAGTTCTTC. This gives the protein CATSDPLAGNYNEQFF.

This clonotype was seen repeatedly, ten times or more. The chain couples TRBV28 to TRBJ2-1, with D hard to call. CDR3 length: 16 residues. Germline values: CDR1 MDHEN, CDR2 SYDVKM. With 8 bases removed from V and 10 bases from J, the gap between germline ends came to 27 bases. The CDR3 here is CASSPISALSRSEQFF. CDR3 sequence (DNA): TGTGCCAGCTCGCCAATTTCGGCTTTGTCCCGCAGCGAGCAGTTCTTC.

The chain couples TRBV19 to TRBJ2-1; 9 nucleotides agree with TRBD1. J was trimmed by 3 bases and V by 4 bases; bases with no gene match: 4. The CDR3 length is 15 residues. Looked up from germline, CDR1 is LNHDA and CDR2 is SQIVND (reference sequence). This chain's CDR3 is CASSTRTGDYNEQFF. CDR3 in DNA: TGTGCCAGTAGTACCCGGACAGGGGACTACAATGAGCAGTTCTTC.

This clonotype was counted at least ten times. This chain connects TRBV27 to TRBJ1-2; D is perhaps TRBD1 (5 bases). Germline CDR1 reads MNHEY; CDR2 reads SMNVEV (reference sequence). Trimming took off 6 bases at V and 8 bases at J, with 10 bases between the two ends. This CDR3 spans 11 amino acids. The DNA for the CDR3 is TGTGCCAGCAGCGGGGGGATCGGCTACACCTTC. Protein sequence: CASSGGIGYTF.

This clonotype occurred many times. CDR3 sequence (DNA): TGTGCCAGCAGACGACAGGGCGCGAACACCGGGGAGCTGTTTTTT. Residues: CASRRQGANTGELFF. This chain connects TRBV28 to TRBJ2-2; 7 bases match TRBD1. The germline CDR1 and CDR2 sequences are MDHEN and SYDVKM. Losses at the gene ends were 6 bases for V and 0 bases for J; bases not matched to a gene: 4. The CDR3 contains 15 residues.

The chain couples TRBV3-1 to TRBJ1-5; D perhaps matches TRBD1 (6 bases). V was trimmed by 4 bases and J by 0 bases, leaving 13 bases between them. The CDR3 runs to 16 residues. Germline values: CDR1 LGHDT, CDR2 YNNKEL (reference sequence). This CDR3 reads CASSPGHPYSNQPQHF. The CDR3 DNA reads as TGTGCCAGCAGCCCGGGACACCCCTATAGCAATCAGCCCCAGCATTTT.